The 23 T cell receptor beta chains below all came from one sample that was sequenced in a study of response to subunit inactivated influenza vaccine. Using its own MiXCR run on the RT-PCR reads, TCRdb lists one record per CDR3 protein. Among about 480,000 distinct CDR3 sequences listed, over 10% were seen once. The starting material was PBMCs from blood, obtained 35 to 45 days after vaccination. The receptors originated from a man in his fifties who received an inactivated influenza vaccine.

This clonotype was seen ten or more times. The rearrangement uses TRBV29-1 and TRBJ2-3, with D possibly TRBD2 on 6 matching bases. Germline V CDR1 and CDR2: SQVTM, ANQGSEA. CDR3 length equals 14 residues. V was pared by 4 bases and J by 3 bases, with 14 bases between. CDR3 region: CSVAAEGWTDTQYF. The CDR3 DNA sequence: TGCAGCGTTGCGGCGGAGGGGTGGACAGATACGCAGTATTTT.

The table lists this clonotype with many counts. The gene calls are TRBV6-6 and TRBJ1-5, with unresolved D. The V end lost 6 bases, the J end lost 6 bases, and 12 bases lay between the germline ends. Germline CDR1 reads MNHNY; CDR2 reads SVGAGI (reference sequence). There are 13 residues in the CDR3. The CDR3 coding sequence is TGTGCCAGCAGACAAAACGACGGTCAGCCCCAGCATTTT. It yields the protein CASRQNDGQPQHF.

This clonotype has a handful of counts. The J gene is TRBJ2-4, the V gene TRBV7-2; maybe TRBD1 (6 bases). CDR3 length: 15 amino acids. Per germline, CDR1 SGHTA and CDR2 FQGNSA. V was trimmed by 1 base and J by 5 bases, leaving 12 bases between them. CDR3 sequence reads: CASSLGTGLQNIQYF. The CDR3 coding sequence is TGTGCCAGCAGCTTAGGCACAGGGCTCCAAAACATTCAGTACTTC.

The J gene is TRBJ2-5, the V gene TRBV3-1; 9 bases agree with TRBD2. V shed 0 bases, J shed 7 bases, and the junction held 6 bases outside the gene matches. CDR3 length: 15 residues. Germline CDR1 LGHDT, CDR2 YNNKEL (reference sequence). CDR3 sequence: CASSQDVLAGRTQYF. The CDR3 DNA reads TGTGCCAGCAGCCAAGATGTCCTAGCGGGGAGGACCCAGTACTTC.

This clonotype turned up a few times. The CDR3 bases are TGTGCCAGCAGTTTTGGTGGAGGGGGGCTTGACAATGAGCAGTTCTTC. It yields the protein CASSFGGGGLDNEQFF. The gene calls are TRBV12-3 or TRBV12-4 and TRBJ2-1; possibly TRBD1 or TRBD2 for D (6 bases each). V lost 3 bases to trimming and J lost 5 bases, with 17 bases between them. CDR3 length equals 16 residues.

This clonotype was counted at least ten times. The rearrangement joins TRBV20-1 to TRBJ2-7; D uncertain. This CDR3 has 13 amino acids. The V gene's germline CDR1 is DFQATT and CDR2 SNEGSKA (reference sequence). V was clipped by 2 bases and J by 0 bases, with 8 bases between them. The CDR3 DNA follows: TGCAGTGCTAGATACCGCTCCTCCTACGAGCAGTACTTC. The encoded protein is CSARYRSSYEQYF.

This chain joins TRBV25-1 and TRBJ2-3; D possibly corresponds to TRBD2 (5 bases). Germline V gene sequence: CDR1 MGHDK, CDR2 SYGVNS. This CDR3 has 13 residues. The germline V and J ends were trimmed by 4 bases and 7 bases, with 12 bases remaining between them. The chain's CDR3 is CASSGHWTYTQYF. CDR3 coding DNA: TGTGCCAGCAGTGGACACTGGACTTATACGCAGTATTTT.

The gene calls are TRBV28 and TRBJ2-1; tentative D call: TRBD2 (5 bases). There are 13 residues in the CDR3. Per germline, CDR1 MDHEN and CDR2 SYDVKM. Trimming pared 7 bases from V and 1 base from J, leaving 8 bases between. The CDR3 here is CASTLGSYNEQFF. CDR3 coding DNA: TGTGCCAGCACACTAGGTTCCTACAATGAGCAGTTCTTC. The whole variable domain, remainder taken from reference TRBV28 and TRBJ2-1, is DVKVTQSSRYLVKRTGEKVFLECVQDMDHENMFWYRQDPGLGLRLIYFSYDVKMKEKGDIPEGYSVSREKKERFSLILESASTNQTSMYLCASTLGSYNEQFFGPGTRLTVL.

The sample holds a few counts of this clonotype. The chain is built from TRBV6-1 and TRBJ2-1; 10 bases map to TRBD2. The V segment lost 6 bases and the J segment 5 bases; nucleotides outside the gene matches: 7. Germline-derived CDR1 and CDR2 are MNHNS and SASEGT. The CDR3 is 15 amino acids. For the CDR3, the DNA is TGTGCCAGCAGGCCAGCGGGGGGGCCCCACAATGAGCAGTTCTTC. Translated: CASRPAGGPHNEQFF.

This clonotype was recorded a few times. V is TRBV6-5 and J is TRBJ1-3; no clear D. CDR3 length equals 14 residues. V was shortened by 3 bases and J by 0 bases, with 6 bases between the two germline ends. In germline, CDR1 is MNHEY, CDR2 SVGAGI. The CDR3 sequence is CASSYGSSGNTIYF. CDR3 in DNA: TGTGCCAGCAGTTATGGGAGCTCTGGAAACACCATATATTTT.

There are a few counts of this clonotype. The chain has TRBV7-2 and TRBJ2-3; D is unresolved. Germline CDR1 reads SGHTA; CDR2 reads FQGNSA. The CDR3 extends over 13 amino acids. Trimming pared 5 bases from V and 8 bases from J, leaving 14 bases between. Here the CDR3 DNA reads TGTGCCAGCAGCACACCACTTATCCGTACGCAGTATTTT. Protein product: CASSTPLIRTQYF.

In this sample, this clonotype turned up a few times. The J gene is TRBJ2-1, the V gene TRBV28; weak D call: TRBD1 (6 bases). Per the germline V gene, CDR1 is MDHEN and CDR2 is SYDVKM. Deletions cut 11 bases from V and 5 bases from J, with 10 bases between. The CDR3 spans 11 residues. CDR3 in amino acids: CASQGNNEQFF. In nucleotides, the CDR3 is TGTGCCTCACAGGGTAACAATGAGCAGTTCTTC.

This clonotype was counted between two and nine times. The rearrangement uses TRBV12-3 or TRBV12-4 and TRBJ1-5; possibly TRBD1 for D (6 bases). V was clipped by 4 bases and J by 0 bases, with 10 bases between them. The length of the CDR3 is 15 residues. CDR3 sequence (DNA): TGTGCCAGCAGTTACGGACAGAATAGCAATCAGCCCCAGCATTTT. Protein: CASSYGQNSNQPQHF.

The chain has TRBV9 and TRBJ2-7, with 8 bases aligning to TRBD1. The length of the CDR3 is 16 residues. Unmatched junction bases numbered 5, after V lost 0 bases and J lost 0 bases. Germline V gives CDR1 SGDLS, CDR2 YYNGEE. CDR3 region: CASSVGGQGSSYEQYF. CDR3 DNA: TGTGCCAGCAGCGTAGGCGGACAGGGAAGCTCCTACGAGCAGTACTTC.

This clonotype occurred many times. The chain has TRBV12-3 or TRBV12-4 and TRBJ2-3; the D gene is possibly TRBD1 (5 bases). The CDR3 consists of 13 residues. Trimming shortened V by 5 bases and J by 4 bases, and 10 bases separated the two germline ends. The CDR3 region has the DNA TGTGCCAGCAGTATTAGGGGCGCAGATACGCAGTATTTT. Translating gives CASSIRGADTQYF.

This clonotype was counted ten times or more. This rearrangement joins TRBV5-1 to TRBJ2-2, with 8 bases fitting TRBD1. This CDR3 is built from 14 residues. Germline V gene sequence: CDR1 SGHRS, CDR2 YFSETQ. J gave up 5 bases and V 4 bases, and 4 bases lay outside the gene matches. CDR3 loop: CASSQDRVTGELFF. CDR3 in DNA: TGCGCCAGCAGCCAGGACAGGGTAACCGGGGAGCTGTTTTTT.

V and J are TRBV2 and TRBJ2-2; the D is unclear. V shed 4 bases and J shed 4 bases, with 7 bases lying between them. This CDR3 has 13 amino acids. The V gene's germline CDR1 is SNHLY and CDR2 FYNNEI. The CDR3 loop is CASSGGVTGELFF. CDR3 nucleotide sequence: TGTGCCAGCAGTGGAGGAGTCACCGGGGAGCTGTTTTTT.

This clonotype was picked up many times. The chain has TRBV7-8 and TRBJ2-1, with TRBD2 matching over 10 bases. Trimming at V came to 0 bases and at J to 4 bases, leaving 12 bases not matched to a gene. The CDR3 loop spans 19 amino acids. Per germline, CDR1 SGHVS and CDR2 FQNEAQ. In DNA form, the CDR3 reads TGTGCCAGCAGCTTAGCGCGTCTAGCGGGAGAGGGGATATACAATGAGCAGTTCTTC. Its protein is CASSLARLAGEGIYNEQFF.

This chain uses TRBV5-1 with TRBJ2-6, with D unresolved. CDR3 length: 13 residues. Germline values: CDR1 SGHRS, CDR2 YFSETQ. Trimming stripped 0 bases from V and 3 bases from J, with 1 base between. This chain's CDR3 is CASSLDGANVLTF. The CDR3 DNA sequence: TGCGCCAGCAGCTTGGATGGGGCCAACGTCCTGACTTTC.

This clonotype was observed a handful of times. This rearrangement joins TRBV25-1 to TRBJ2-7; 7 positions agree with TRBD1. CDR3 length equals 13 residues. The germline V gene has CDR1 MGHDK and CDR2 SYGVNS. Trimming at V came to 6 bases and at J to 4 bases, leaving 6 bases not matched to a gene. CDR3 DNA: TGTGCCAGCAGAAAAGGGGGCGGATACGAGCAGTACTTC. Protein product: CASRKGGGYEQYF.

This clonotype appeared a few times. The gene calls are TRBV30 and TRBJ2-1, with 7 bases matching TRBD2. V lost 0 bases and J lost 6; bases outside the gene matches: 8. Germline values: CDR1 GTSNPN, CDR2 SVGIG (reference sequence). The CDR3 loop spans 15 amino acids. The CDR3 loop reads CAWSVGGRGINEQFF. The CDR3 coding sequence is TGTGCCTGGAGTGTAGGAGGGCGGGGGATCAATGAGCAGTTCTTC.

In this sample, this clonotype turned up a few times. The J gene is TRBJ2-1, the V gene TRBV5-1; 11 nucleotides agree with TRBD2. Germline CDR1 reads SGHRS; CDR2 reads YFSETQ. The CDR3 totals 17 residues. V lost 0 bases and J lost 7; bases outside the gene matches: 9. The CDR3, as DNA: TGCGCCAGCAGCTTGGGGCCACTAGCGGGGGCCCTAAATGAGCAGTTCTTC. It specifies CASSLGPLAGALNEQFF.

This clonotype occurred a few times. The chain joins TRBV2 to TRBJ2-7; D is tentatively TRBD1 or TRBD2 (5 bases each). This CDR3 region has 17 residues. Germline lookup yields CDR1 SNHLY and CDR2 FYNNEI. V lost 5 bases and J lost 2, with 22 bases in between. CDR3 amino acids: CASSSRRDPGTTYEQYF. The CDR3 bases are TGTGCCAGCAGTTCCCGCAGGGATCCGGGAACGACCTACGAGCAGTACTTC.